Below are 25 T cell receptor beta chains sequenced from a single sample in a study of early stage breast cancer tumors. TCRdb keeps only in-frame clones here, not all; method: immunoSEQ multiplex PCR. The sample holds around 31,000 clones; roughly four fifths are singletons and the top ten take roughly 9.1%. The sample comprised breast tumor tissue. The receptors shown here come from a young adult with breast cancer.

The rearrangement links TRBV5-1 to TRBJ2-3, with D perhaps TRBD1 or TRBD2 (5 bases each). V lost 0 bases and J 2 bases, leaving 10 bases between the germline ends. Looked up from germline, CDR1 is SGHRS and CDR2 is YFSETQ. The CDR3 is made up of 15 amino acids. The CDR3 region is CASSLVQGATDTQYF. CDR3 DNA sequence: TGCGCCAGCAGCTTGGTTCAGGGAGCCACAGATACGCAGTATTTT. The variable domain in full, with the rest retrieved from reference TRBV5-1 and TRBJ2-3, is KAGVTQTPRYLIKTRGQQVTLSCSPISGHRSVSWYQQTPGQGLQFLFEYFSETQRNKGNFPGRFSGRQFSNSRSEMNVSTLELGDSALYLCASSLVQGATDTQYFGPGTRLTVL.

The chain uses TRBV7-2 and TRBJ1-6; D ambiguous. The ends were cut back, 5 bases at V and 10 bases at J, with 18 bases in the middle. Germline V gene data show CDR1 as SGHTA and CDR2 as FQGNSA. CDR3 size: 15 residues. In DNA, the CDR3 is TGTGCCAGCAGCCCCCGGACGGCTGTCGGATCACCCCTCCACTTT. Translation: CASSPRTAVGSPLHF.

The chain employs TRBV19 and TRBJ1-1, with D unresolved. The CDR3 contains 13 residues. Per the germline V gene, CDR1 is LNHDA and CDR2 is SQIVND (reference sequence). V lost 6 bases and J 1 base, leaving 9 bases between the germline ends. The CDR3 bases are TGTGCCAGTAGCCGTACGGGGAACACTGAAGCTTTCTTT. It encodes CASSRTGNTEAFF.

The rearrangement uses TRBV19 and TRBJ1-1, with a weak D call TRBD1 (5 bases). Germline CDR1 LNHDA, CDR2 SQIVND (reference sequence). V shed 3 bases and J shed 7 bases, with 12 bases lying between them. The CDR3 is 13 amino acids. For the CDR3, the DNA is TGTGCCAGTAGTATCGCAGGGAAAAATGAAGCTTTCTTT. It yields the protein CASSIAGKNEAFF.

This chain connects TRBV7-2 to TRBJ2-1, with D perhaps TRBD2 (6 bases). V lost 5 bases and J lost 0, with 20 bases in between. The germline gives CDR1 SGHTA, CDR2 FQGNSA. The CDR3 totals 18 residues. The CDR3 reads CASSPRGGSGSSYNEQFF. The CDR3 DNA reads as TGTGCCAGCAGCCCCCGAGGTGGTAGCGGTTCCTCCTACAATGAGCAGTTCTTC. The full variable domain, its missing parts supplied by reference TRBV7-2 and TRBJ2-1, is GAGVSQSPSNKVTEKGKDVELRCDPISGHTALYWYRQSLGQGLEFLIYFQGNSAPDKSGLPSDRFSAERTGGSVSTLTIQRTQQEDSAVYLCASSPRGGSGSSYNEQFFGPGTRLTVL.

In this sample, this clone turned up once. The V and J genes are TRBV11-3 and TRBJ2-1; tentative D call: TRBD1 (6 bases). This CDR3 contains 15 residues. The V and J ends lost 0 bases and 2 bases respectively, with 8 bases between them. Germline values: CDR1 SGHNT, CDR2 YENEEA. CDR3 protein: CASSLESGAYNEQFF. CDR3 in DNA: TGTGCCAGCAGCTTAGAGTCAGGGGCCTACAATGAGCAGTTCTTC.

The chain carries TRBV4-3 and TRBJ2-1; the D gene is possibly TRBD2 (5 bases). Germline V gene lookup returns CDR1 LGHNA and CDR2 YSLEER. V shed 4 bases and J shed 5 bases, with 12 bases lying between them. The length of the CDR3 is 14 residues. The CDR3 coding sequence is TGCGCCAGCAGCCCATCTCCACTAGACAATGAGCAGTTCTTC. Translating gives CASSPSPLDNEQFF.

The gene calls are TRBV6-6 and TRBJ2-3, with D hard to call. The CDR3 sequence is 13 residues long. Germline V gene data show CDR1 as MNHNY and CDR2 as SVGAGI (reference sequence). V lost 6 bases and J lost 1, with 8 bases in between. CDR3 sequence: CASSSPGTDTQYF. The CDR3 DNA is TGTGCCAGCAGCTCCCCCGGCACAGATACGCAGTATTTT.

In regard to this clone: The sample contains more than one DNA sequence encoding this CDR3. V and J are TRBV5-4 and TRBJ2-1; D unclear. Germline V gives CDR1 SGHNT, CDR2 YYREEE (reference sequence). The CDR3 is 13 residues long. The V end lost 5 bases, the J end lost 0 bases, and 6 bases lay between the germline ends. The CDR3 reads CASRPDSYNEQFF. DNA for the CDR3: TGTGCCAGCAGACCCGACTCCTACAATGAGCAGTTCTTC.

CDR3 residues: CSVGDGNQPQHF. The CDR3 nucleotides read TGCAGCGTTGGGGACGGCAATCAGCCCCAGCATTTT. The chain combines TRBV29-1 with TRBJ1-5; possibly TRBD1 for D (5 bases). The V gene's germline CDR1 is SQVTM and CDR2 ANQGSEA. Between the trimmed V and J ends, which lost 4 bases and 2 bases, there was a span of 6 bases. This CDR3 region has 12 residues.

V is TRBV6-1 and J is TRBJ2-1; D is undetermined. The germline CDR1 and CDR2 sequences are MNHNS and SASEGT. The CDR3 is 14 residues long. V lost 8 bases and J 0 bases, leaving 11 bases between the germline ends. The CDR3 DNA is TGTGCCAGCGTGATGACGAGCTCCTACAATGAGCAGTTCTTC. The encoded protein is CASVMTSSYNEQFF.

V usage is TRBV4-3 and J usage is TRBJ1-5; D is uncertain. CDR1 and CDR2 (germline): LGHNA, YSLEER. This CDR3 has 15 amino acids. Trimming removed 0 bases at V and 2 bases at J, with 8 bases between. CDR3 bases: TGCGCCAGCAGCCAAGAGAATATGGGCAATCAGCCCCAGCATTTT. The encoded protein is CASSQENMGNQPQHF.

This clone occurred once. This chain links TRBV9 with TRBJ1-1; 8 bases agree with TRBD1. Germline lookup yields CDR1 SGDLS and CDR2 YYNGEE. V was pared by 2 bases and J by 4 bases, with 1 base of the junction left unmatched. The CDR3 is made up of 13 amino acids. The CDR3 loop is CASSVTGGTEAFF. The CDR3, as DNA: TGTGCCAGCAGCGTCACAGGGGGCACTGAAGCTTTCTTT.

This clone has only one observation. This sequence joins TRBV19 and TRBJ1-2, with D hard to call. Germline CDR1 LNHDA, CDR2 SQIVND (reference sequence). The CDR3 extends over 14 amino acids. The germline V and J ends were trimmed by 0 bases and 3 bases, with 8 bases remaining between them. The CDR3, as DNA: TGTGCCAGTAGTATAGAGGGAATTTACTATGGCTACACCTTC. Encoded protein: CASSIEGIYYGYTF.

This clone is termed medium-sized (0.01 to 0.1%). The chain couples TRBV4-1 to TRBJ2-7, with TRBD2 matching 8 bases. This CDR3 is 15 amino acids long. V was clipped by 2 bases and J by 6 bases; unmatched bases: 9. Germline lookup yields CDR1 MGHRA and CDR2 YSYEKL. The CDR3 DNA sequence: TGCGCCAGCAGCCAATACGTAGCGGGATATTCCGAGCAGTACTTC. Its protein product is CASSQYVAGYSEQYF.

The V and J genes are TRBV30 and TRBJ1-3; D remains ambiguous. Trimming removed 4 bases from V and 0 bases from J, with 10 bases in between. Per germline, CDR1 GTSNPN and CDR2 SVGIG (reference sequence). There are 14 residues in the CDR3. This chain's CDR3 is CAWMRDPSGNTIYF. CDR3 nucleotide sequence: TGTGCCTGGATGAGGGATCCCTCTGGAAACACCATATATTTT.

The genes are TRBV5-1 and TRBJ1-2, with 7 bases fitting TRBD1. Germline CDR1 reads SGHRS; CDR2 reads YFSETQ. Trimming cost V 4 bases and J 0 bases; bases outside gene matches: 6. The CDR3 length is 15 residues. The CDR3 DNA reads as TGCGCCAGCAGCCCCGGGACAGCTTCTAACTATGGCTACACCTTC. This translates into CASSPGTASNYGYTF.

The chain links TRBV29-1 to TRBJ1-2, with D tentatively TRBD1 (5 bases). The V and J ends lost 0 bases and 4 bases respectively, with 15 bases between them. Germline values: CDR1 SQVTM, CDR2 ANQGSEA. The CDR3 runs to 15 residues. The CDR3 spells CSVEDPGGALYGYTF. The CDR3 DNA is TGCAGCGTTGAAGATCCCGGAGGGGCCCTCTATGGCTACACCTTC.

In this sample, this clone turned up a few times. The chain carries TRBV7-9 and TRBJ1-1; D is ambiguous. The V end was cut by 3 bases, the J end by 0 bases, with 8 bases between. The length of the CDR3 is 14 residues. Germline V gene data show CDR1 as SEHNR and CDR2 as FQNEAQ (reference sequence). The CDR3 region is CASSLLTLNTEAFF. CDR3 nucleotide sequence: TGTGCCAGCAGCTTGTTGACCCTGAACACTGAAGCTTTCTTT.

The chain is built from TRBV27 and TRBJ2-3, with 7 bases aligning to TRBD2. This CDR3 has 15 residues. Germline lookup yields CDR1 MNHEY and CDR2 SMNVEV (reference sequence). V lost 5 bases to trimming and J lost 3 bases; unmatched junction nucleotides: 8. CDR3 nucleotides: TGTGCCAGCAGTCCCTGGCGGGAGCGGACAGATACGCAGTATTTT. Translation: CASSPWRERTDTQYF.

The CDR3 reads CASSLAFGESASTDTQYF. The CDR3, as DNA: TGTGCCAGCAGCTTAGCCTTTGGGGAGAGTGCTAGCACAGATACGCAGTATTTT. V gene TRBV7-9 combines with J gene TRBJ2-3, with a weak D call TRBD2 (5 bases). Trimming stripped 0 bases from V and 0 bases from J, with 16 bases between. Germline values: CDR1 SEHNR, CDR2 FQNEAQ (reference sequence). CDR3 length equals 18 residues. The full variable domain, with the rest looked up from reference TRBV7-9 and TRBJ2-3, is DTGVSQNPRHKITKRGQNVTFRCDPISEHNRLYWYRQTLGQGPEFLTYFQNEAQLEKSRLLSDRFSAERPKGSFSTLEIQRTEQGDSAMYLCASSLAFGESASTDTQYFGPGTRLTVL.

This chain connects TRBV9 to TRBJ2-1, with 9 bases matching TRBD2. The CDR3 contains 15 residues. Germline-derived CDR1 and CDR2 are SGDLS and YYNGEE. V trimming: 3 bases; J trimming: 4 bases; junction bases outside the gene matches: 5. Here the CDR3 DNA reads TGTGCCAGCAGCGCAGCTAGCGGGACTTACAATGAGCAGTTCTTC. Its protein is CASSAASGTYNEQFF.

The V and J genes are TRBV4-1 and TRBJ2-1; D might be TRBD1 (5 bases). Germline V CDR1 and CDR2: MGHRA, YSYEKL. The CDR3 contains 15 residues. The V and J ends lost 4 bases and 2 bases respectively, with 12 bases between them. CDR3: CASSLGDGAYNEQFF. As DNA, the CDR3 is TGCGCCAGCAGCCTAGGGGATGGCGCCTACAATGAGCAGTTCTTC.

The chain has TRBV19 and TRBJ1-4; the match to TRBD1 covers 11 bases. Germline CDR1 and CDR2: LNHDA and SQIVND (reference sequence). The CDR3 runs to 18 residues. The V and J ends lost 3 bases and 8 bases, in that order; junction bases with no gene match: 14. The CDR3 bases are TGTGCCAGTAGTATGGTATGGGACAGGGGGAGCTTAAGAGAAAAACTGTTTTTT. Translating it yields CASSMVWDRGSLREKLFF.

J is TRBJ1-2 and V is TRBV5-8; perhaps TRBD1 as D (6 bases). This CDR3 is 18 amino acids long. Germline CDR1 reads SGHTS; CDR2 reads YDEGEE. V was cut by 4 bases and J by 8 bases, with 30 bases left in between. The chain's CDR3 is CASSIRRQALLTLEGYTF. CDR3 DNA: TGTGCCAGCAGCATCCGTCGACAGGCCTTGCTTACACTTGAAGGCTACACCTTC.